These 31 T cell receptor beta chains originate from one sample sequenced in a study of cytomegalovirus exposure and HLA in healthy donors. In the PCR, 60 Vbeta and 13 Jbeta primers were used. Sequenced by immunoSEQ multiplex PCR; TCRdb stores in-frame clones only, minus some. The data contain under 100,000 clones, around 76% of them singletons. Material for sequencing was PBMCs. The receptor source for this set is a man aged 18 to 30 in good health and CMV-seropositive.

The chain combines TRBV2 with TRBJ2-7; TRBD1 is a possible D gene (6 bases). This CDR3 is built from 15 residues. In germline, CDR1 is SNHLY, CDR2 FYNNEI. The germline V and J ends were trimmed by 7 bases and 1 base, with 17 bases remaining between them. CDR3 nucleotide sequence: TGTGCCAGCAACAAAGGGGGTTCTCGTTCCTACGAGCAGTACTTC. Its protein is CASNKGGSRSYEQYF. Using reference TRBV2 and TRBJ2-7 for the parts outside the CDR3, the full variable domain is EPEVTQTPSHQVTQMGQEVILRCVPISNHLYFYWYRQILGQKVEFLVSFYNNEISEKSEIFDDQFSVERPDGSNFTLKIRSTKLEDSAMYFCASNKGGSRSYEQYFGPGTRLTVT.

This chain joins TRBV2 and TRBJ1-2; 10 nucleotides line up with TRBD1. After removal of 4 bases from V and 8 bases from J, the junction contained 4 bases not matched to a gene. The CDR3 spans 13 residues. Germline CDR1 and CDR2: SNHLY and FYNNEI. CDR3 sequence (DNA): TGTGCCAGCAGTGGACAGGGGGCAAGGGGCTACACCTTC. Translating it yields CASSGQGARGYTF. Drawing the rest from reference TRBV2 and TRBJ1-2, the complete variable domain is EPEVTQTPSHQVTQMGQEVILRCVPISNHLYFYWYRQILGQKVEFLVSFYNNEISEKSEIFDDQFSVERPDGSNFTLKIRSTKLEDSAMYFCASSGQGARGYTFGSGTRLTVV.

This clone came up a few times. V gene TRBV28 combines with J gene TRBJ1-1, with 8 bases aligning to TRBD1. Germline loops: CDR1 MDHEN, CDR2 SYDVKM. V gave up 5 bases and J gave up 2 bases; unmatched junction bases: 10. The length of the CDR3 is 16 residues. The CDR3: CASSDQGARVNTEAFF. CDR3 sequence (DNA): TGTGCCAGCAGTGACCAGGGGGCGCGAGTCAACACTGAAGCTTTCTTT.

This clone showed up just a few times. The chain uses TRBV2 and TRBJ2-1, with D perhaps matching TRBD1 (6 bases). Germline V gives CDR1 SNHLY, CDR2 FYNNEI. V was trimmed by 8 bases and J by 6 bases, leaving 26 bases between them. CDR3 length: 17 amino acids. CDR3 coding DNA: TGTGCCAGCCTCCCCCTCTATGGGGGCCTCCAACGCAATGAGCAGTTCTTC. Protein sequence: CASLPLYGGLQRNEQFF.

The rearrangement uses TRBV7-2 and TRBJ2-7, with 14 bases that match TRBD2. This CDR3 has 19 residues. The junction had 18 bases not matched to a gene; V was cut back by 5 bases and J by 6 bases. Germline V CDR1 and CDR2: SGHTA, FQGNSA. In DNA form, the CDR3 reads TGTGCCAGCAGCCATAAAGGGACTAGCGGGAGTATGTGGGCTCGCGAGCAGTACTTC. It is translated as CASSHKGTSGSMWAREQYF.

V usage is TRBV5-1 and J usage is TRBJ2-6; D perhaps matches TRBD2 (5 bases). The CDR3 contains 15 residues. Per germline, CDR1 SGHRS and CDR2 YFSETQ. The germline V and J ends were trimmed by 7 bases and 0 bases, with 11 bases remaining between them. Here the CDR3 DNA reads TGCGCCAGCTTCCGGGGAATCTCTGGGGCCAACGTCCTGACTTTC. Protein sequence: CASFRGISGANVLTF.

The CDR3 DNA follows: TGTGCCAGCAGCTCCGAGGAAACCCTGAGCGGGAGGGGAGAGACCCAGTACTTC. Its protein is CASSSEETLSGRGETQYF. The V call is TRBV7-9, the J call TRBJ2-5; 10 bases line up with TRBD2. CDR3 size: 18 residues. The ends lost 4 bases at V and 4 bases at J; junction bases unmatched: 15. The V gene's germline CDR1 is SEHNR and CDR2 FQNEAQ (reference sequence).

The chain has TRBV19 and TRBJ1-2; D gene unclear. The CDR3 runs 12 residues. Germline V gene sequence: CDR1 LNHDA, CDR2 SQIVND (reference sequence). V gave up 9 bases and J gave up 10 bases, with 18 bases separating them. The DNA of the CDR3 is TGTGCCAGCTCACTAGCATACATGGACTACACCTTC. Its translation is CASSLAYMDYTF.

The table lists this clone with a count of one. The rearrangement uses TRBV20-1 and TRBJ2-7; D unclear. The CDR3 is made up of 11 amino acids. Per the germline V gene, CDR1 is DFQATT and CDR2 is SNEGSKA (reference sequence). V was cut by 2 bases and J by 4 bases, with 6 bases left in between. The CDR3 sequence is CSARYLYEQYF. The CDR3 nucleotides read TGCAGTGCTAGATACTTGTACGAGCAGTACTTC.

This chain joins TRBV6-4 and TRBJ1-5, with D tentatively TRBD1 (5 bases). Germline assignment: CDR1 MRHNA and CDR2 SNTAGT. This CDR3 has 17 residues. V was trimmed by 5 bases and J by 5 bases, leaving 22 bases between them. CDR3 nucleotides: TGTGCCAGCAGTTCCCCTCGGGAGAGGCCGACAGATCAGCCCCAGCATTTT. It codes for CASSSPRERPTDQPQHF.

This chain links TRBV14 with TRBJ1-2, with D possibly TRBD1 on 5 matching bases. Germline CDR1 SGHDN, CDR2 FVKESK. The V and J ends lost 6 bases and 1 base respectively, with 9 bases between them. CDR3 size: 13 residues. Here the CDR3 reads CASSPDSNYGYTF. CDR3 bases: TGTGCCAGCAGTCCCGACAGTAACTATGGCTACACCTTC. The whole variable domain, filled in from reference TRBV14 and TRBJ1-2, reads EAGVTQFPSHSVIEKGQTVTLRCDPISGHDNLYWYRRVMGKEIKFLLHFVKESKQDESGMPNNRFLAERTGGTYSTLKVQPAELEDSGVYFCASSPDSNYGYTFGSGTRLTVV.

V usage is TRBV6-6 and J usage is TRBJ2-7; D remains unclear. CDR1 is MNHNY, CDR2 SVGAGI, per germline (reference sequence). Trimming removed 0 bases at V and 0 bases at J, with 6 bases between. The CDR3 runs to 14 residues. The CDR3 DNA is TGTGCCAGCAGTTACTCTCAAATCTCCTACGAGCAGTACTTC. Translating gives CASSYSQISYEQYF.

This clone was seen a few times. The CDR3 loop reads CASSSEETQYF. The DNA of the CDR3 is TGTGCCAGCAGCTCAGAAGAGACCCAGTACTTC. The rearrangement joins TRBV7-6 to TRBJ2-5; no clear D. Germline loops: CDR1 SGHVS, CDR2 FNYEAQ. V was cut by 4 bases and J by 3 bases, with 3 bases left in between. This CDR3 contains 11 residues.

The V call is TRBV4-2, the J call TRBJ2-1, with 10 bases that match TRBD2. In germline, CDR1 is LGHNA, CDR2 YNFKEQ. The CDR3 covers 15 residues. Trimming removed 3 bases from V and 15 bases from J; junction bases left unmatched: 14. CDR3 nucleotide sequence: TGTGCCAGCAGCCAGAATCCGGGACTAGCGATGAGAGGGTTCTTC. This encodes CASSQNPGLAMRGFF.

The chain uses TRBV6-5 and TRBJ2-1; 15 bases are a match to TRBD2. CDR1 MNHEY and CDR2 SVGAGI come from the germline V gene. The CDR3 runs to 15 residues. J gave up 12 bases and V 2 bases, and 5 bases lay outside the gene matches. As DNA, the CDR3 is TGTGCCAGCAGTTACGGACTAGCGGGAGGGCAGGGGCAGTTCTTC. This encodes CASSYGLAGGQGQFF.

The chain employs TRBV7-9 and TRBJ2-7; D may be TRBD1 (6 bases). V gave up 4 bases and J gave up 2 bases, with 12 bases separating them. Per germline, CDR1 SEHNR and CDR2 FQNEAQ (reference sequence). The CDR3 runs to 14 residues. CDR3 nucleotides: TGTGCCAGCAGCTGGACAGTGAAAACCTACGAGCAGTACTTC. It yields the protein CASSWTVKTYEQYF. Supplemented by reference TRBV7-9 and TRBJ2-7, the full variable domain reads DTGVSQNPRHKITKRGQNVTFRCDPISEHNRLYWYRQTLGQGPEFLTYFQNEAQLEKSRLLSDRFSAERPKGSFSTLEIQRTEQGDSAMYLCASSWTVKTYEQYFGPGTRLTVT.

This chain connects TRBV25-1 to TRBJ1-5, with no clear D. The CDR3 totals 15 residues. V was clipped by 5 bases and J by 1 base, with 12 bases between them. Germline CDR1 and CDR2: MGHDK and SYGVNS. CDR3 nucleotide sequence: TGTGCCAGCAGTCGCAAGGAGGTGAGCAATCAGCCCCAGCATTTT. This sequence encodes CASSRKEVSNQPQHF.

The chain uses TRBV5-6 and TRBJ1-4; no clear D. Trimming pared 3 bases from V and 5 bases from J, leaving 2 bases between. The CDR3 sequence is 11 residues long. In germline, CDR1 is SGHDT, CDR2 YYEEEE. The CDR3 nucleotides are TGTGCCAGCAGCTCAAATGAAAAACTGTTTTTT. This sequence encodes CASSSNEKLFF.

The chain joins TRBV15 to TRBJ1-1, with D hard to call. V was cut by 4 bases and J by 8 bases, with 8 bases left in between. Germline lookup yields CDR1 LNHNV and CDR2 YYDKDF (reference sequence). The CDR3 consists of 11 residues. The DNA for the CDR3 is TGTGCCACCAGCAAATGGCCAGAAGCTTTCTTT. It translates to CATSKWPEAFF.

V is TRBV11-2 and J is TRBJ2-1; TRBD2 aligns across 7 bases. The CDR3 is 15 residues long. V lost 1 base, J lost 0 bases, and 0 bases stayed unmatched. The germline V gene encodes CDR1 SGHAT and CDR2 FQNNGV. The CDR3 protein is CASSLGGSSYNEQFF. CDR3 nucleotide sequence: TGTGCCAGCAGCTTAGGCGGGAGCTCCTACAATGAGCAGTTCTTC. Combining the CDR3 with reference TRBV11-2 and TRBJ2-1 gives the whole variable domain EAGVAQSPRYKIIEKRQSVAFWCNPISGHATLYWYQQILGQGPKLLIQFQNNGVVDDSQLPKDRFSAERLKGVDSTLKIQPAKLEDSAVYLCASSLGGSSYNEQFFGPGTRLTVL.

This chain links TRBV14 with TRBJ2-2; 11 bases are shared with TRBD2. In germline, CDR1 is SGHDN, CDR2 FVKESK. This CDR3 comprises 16 residues. Trimming at V came to 5 bases and at J to 5 bases, leaving 7 bases not matched to a gene. The CDR3 nucleotides are TGTGCCAGCAGCAACGGACTAGCGGGTGGGACCGGGGAGCTGTTTTTT. It translates to CASSNGLAGGTGELFF.

The chain couples TRBV5-6 to TRBJ2-1; D gene unclear. The CDR3 is 11 residues long. Germline V lookup: CDR1 SGHDT, CDR2 YYEEEE. Trimming removed 2 bases from V and 9 bases from J, with 6 bases in between. The chain's CDR3 is CASSLTGEQFF. The CDR3 DNA is TGTGCCAGCAGCTTAACGGGTGAGCAGTTCTTC.

This chain joins TRBV7-2 and TRBJ2-7; 9 bases are shared with TRBD2. Trimming at V came to 2 bases and at J to 2 bases, leaving 10 bases not matched to a gene. Germline lookup yields CDR1 SGHTA and CDR2 FQGNSA. The CDR3 covers 17 residues. CDR3 region: CASSLMDGTSRPYEQYF. The CDR3 DNA is TGTGCCAGCAGCTTAATGGATGGGACTAGCAGACCCTACGAGCAGTACTTC.

V usage is TRBV6-5 and J usage is TRBJ2-7; unclear D gene. CDR3 length: 14 residues. Looked up from germline, CDR1 is MNHEY and CDR2 is SVGAGI. V lost 6 bases, J lost 3 bases, and 15 bases lay in between. CDR3 amino acids: CASRERAYHYEQYF. The CDR3 DNA reads TGTGCCAGCAGAGAGCGAGCGTACCACTACGAGCAGTACTTC.

V gene TRBV29-1 combines with J gene TRBJ2-1; D possibly corresponds to TRBD2 (5 bases). Germline loops: CDR1 SQVTM, CDR2 ANQGSEA. This CDR3 region has 12 residues. Trimming removed 0 bases at V and 12 bases at J, with 12 bases between. Here the CDR3 DNA reads TGCAGCGTTGAAGAGGTCCCGGGGATGCAGTTCTTC. It translates to CSVEEVPGMQFF.

The chain carries TRBV6-1 and TRBJ1-5, with D perhaps TRBD1 (5 bases). CDR1 is MNHNS and CDR2 is SASEGT in the germline V gene. Trimming removed 6 bases from V and 1 base from J, with 13 bases in between. The CDR3 contains 15 residues. CDR3 sequence: CASRDAGGSNQPQHF. DNA of the CDR3: TGTGCCAGCAGAGACGCCGGGGGGAGCAATCAGCCCCAGCATTTT.

The rearrangement links TRBV18 to TRBJ1-4, with D possibly TRBD1 on 5 matching bases. From germline, CDR1 is KGHSH and CDR2 LQKENI. This CDR3 contains 15 residues. V shed 2 bases and J shed 5 bases, with 12 bases lying between them. The CDR3 nucleotides are TGTGCCAGCTCACCATGGGGCCTGGGGAATGAAAAACTGTTTTTT. It encodes CASSPWGLGNEKLFF.

In DNA form, the CDR3 reads TGTGCCAGCAGTTTAGGGGGCGACAGCAATCAGCCCCAGCATTTT. It translates to CASSLGGDSNQPQHF. This chain connects TRBV6-5 to TRBJ1-5; 7 nucleotides line up with TRBD1. Trimming removed 4 bases from V and 1 base from J; junction bases left unmatched: 4. CDR1 MNHEY and CDR2 SVGAGI come from the germline V gene. The CDR3 consists of 15 residues.

CDR3 sequence (DNA): TGTGCCAGCTCACCGTCCCGGGACAGGGAAAAACTGTTTTTT. This encodes CASSPSRDREKLFF. The gene calls are TRBV18 and TRBJ1-4; 8 bases fit TRBD1. The germline gives CDR1 KGHSH, CDR2 LQKENI. Trimming cost V 3 bases and J 8 bases; bases outside gene matches: 5. The CDR3 length is 14 residues.

The chain combines TRBV11-2 with TRBJ2-1; 11 nucleotides match TRBD1. This CDR3 comprises 13 residues. The J segment lost 12 bases and the V segment lost 5 bases, leaving 6 bases of the junction unmatched. Germline lookup yields CDR1 SGHAT and CDR2 FQNNGV. The CDR3 DNA reads as TGTGCCAGCAGCCGCGGGACAGGGGGGACGCAGTTCTTC. It is translated as CASSRGTGGTQFF.

This clone was recorded only once. This specimen includes other DNA sequences encoding the same CDR3. The CDR3 protein is CASSLGGSGNTIYF. The CDR3 DNA sequence: TGTGCCAGCAGTTTAGGAGGGTCCGGAAACACCATATATTTT. J is TRBJ1-3 and V is TRBV28; D gene unclear. This CDR3 is 14 amino acids long. Trimming cost V 2 bases and J 4 bases, with 9 bases left between them. Germline V gene data show CDR1 as MDHEN and CDR2 as SYDVKM.